The 3 T cell receptor beta chains below all came from one sample that was sequenced in a study of T cells in Graves' hyperthyroidism and ophthalmopathy. Amplification of TCR beta CDR3 regions used RNA as the template. Initially, a first-round RT-PCR of the TCR CDR3 employed the HTBI primer set. MiXCR was run by TCRdb on the multiplex PCR reads, yielding one entry per CDR3 protein. The sample has roughly 360,000 distinct CDR3 sequences, 13% seen once. Sequences were obtained from blood. The receptors derive from a man younger than 45 with Graves' hyperthyroidism that later progressed to Graves' ophthalmopathy.

The chain uses TRBV6-1 and TRBJ1-2; 8 bases are a match to TRBD1. The CDR3 is 13 residues long. V shed 7 bases and J 3 bases; nucleotides not matched to a gene: 4. Per germline, CDR1 MNHNS and CDR2 SASEGT. CDR3 bases: TGTGCCAGCACCATGACAGGGGACTATGGCTACACCTTC. It encodes CASTMTGDYGYTF.

In its sample, this clonotype was seen a few times. The rearrangement uses TRBV6-1 and TRBJ1-3; no reliable D call. CDR1 and CDR2 from the germline V gene are MNHNS and SASEGT. V gave up 0 bases and J gave up 4 bases, with 7 bases separating them. CDR3 length: 14 amino acids. The CDR3 DNA follows: TGTGCCAGCAGTGAAGCGCTTCTCGGAAACACCATATATTTT. Amino acids: CASSEALLGNTIYF.

The V call is TRBV12-3 or TRBV12-4, the J call TRBJ2-1, with D perhaps being TRBD1 or TRBD2 (5 bases each). The CDR3 covers 12 residues. V gave up 8 bases and J gave up 9 bases, with 14 bases separating them. CDR3 in amino acids: CASGSRAGEQFF. The CDR3 region has the DNA TGTGCCAGCGGGAGCAGGGCCGGTGAGCAGTTCTTC.